Below, 2 T cell receptor beta chains from the same sample are listed, as sequenced in a study of blood T cells in healthy people across ages. Through a sample-barcoded 5' primer and a J-beta primer mix, a second PCR was run for roughly 6 to 12 cycles. TCRdb itself ran the 5' RACE reads through MiXCR, one entry per CDR3 protein. The table includes 630,000 or so distinct CDR3 sequences, approximately 30% detected once. Input material: blood. The receptor set was obtained from a woman older than 75 in good health.

A note on this clonotype: This may be a read error: a much more frequent sequence differs by one nucleotide. The V gene is TRBV21-1, the J gene TRBJ2-7; TRBD2, as called in the table, went unchecked against the DNA. TRBV21-1 is labeled a pseudogene. The CDR3 consists of 18 residues. CDR3: CASSNNVRALAGYNEQYF. The CDR3 DNA sequence: TGTGCCAGCAGCAACAACGTGAGGGCCCTAGCGGGTTACAATGAGCAGTACTTC.

Note on this clonotype: Germline and junction disagree at one end, which may indicate a read error. V usage is TRBV20-1 and J usage is TRBJ2-7, with D tentatively TRBD2 (6 bases). The CDR3 is 16 residues long. Germline lookup yields CDR1 DFQATT and CDR2 SNEGSKA (reference sequence). CDR3 nucleotide sequence: TGCAGTGCCAGAGATTGGGAGGACATTACCAACTACGAGCAGTACTTC. Protein product: CSARDWEDITNYEQYF.